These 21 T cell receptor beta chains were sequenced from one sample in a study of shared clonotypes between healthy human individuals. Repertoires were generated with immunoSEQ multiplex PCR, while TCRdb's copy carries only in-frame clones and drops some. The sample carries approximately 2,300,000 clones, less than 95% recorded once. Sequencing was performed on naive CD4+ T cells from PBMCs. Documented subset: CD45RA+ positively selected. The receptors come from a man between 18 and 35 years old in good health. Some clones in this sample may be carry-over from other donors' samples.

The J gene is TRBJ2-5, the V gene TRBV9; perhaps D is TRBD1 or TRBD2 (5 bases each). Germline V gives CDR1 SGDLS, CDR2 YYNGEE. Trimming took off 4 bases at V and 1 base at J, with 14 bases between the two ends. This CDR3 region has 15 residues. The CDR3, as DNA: TGTGCCAGCAGCTCCCGGGACGGAATCCAAGAGACCCAGTACTTC. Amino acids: CASSSRDGIQETQYF.

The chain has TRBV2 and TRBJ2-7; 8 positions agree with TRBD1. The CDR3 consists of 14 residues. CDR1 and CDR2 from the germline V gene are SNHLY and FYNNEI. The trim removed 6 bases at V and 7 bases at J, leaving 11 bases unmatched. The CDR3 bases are TGTGCCAGCAGCGGTCAGGGGGCAATCGGAGAGCAGTACTTC. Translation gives CASSGQGAIGEQYF.

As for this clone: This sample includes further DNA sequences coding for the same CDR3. CDR3 bases: TGTGCCAGTAGTATTCAGGGGAGTGAAAAACTGTTTTTT. Protein sequence: CASSIQGSEKLFF. This rearrangement joins TRBV19 to TRBJ1-4; D is perhaps TRBD1 (6 bases). The CDR3 sequence is 13 residues long. V gave up 3 bases and J gave up 7 bases, with 9 bases separating them. CDR1 LNHDA and CDR2 SQIVND come from the germline V gene (reference sequence).

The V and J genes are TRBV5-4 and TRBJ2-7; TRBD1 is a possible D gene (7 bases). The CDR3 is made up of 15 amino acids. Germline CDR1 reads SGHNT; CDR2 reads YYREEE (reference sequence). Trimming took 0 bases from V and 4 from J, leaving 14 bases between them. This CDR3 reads CASSLGGRGRYEQYF. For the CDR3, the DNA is TGTGCCAGCAGCTTGGGCGGCAGGGGGAGGTACGAGCAGTACTTC.

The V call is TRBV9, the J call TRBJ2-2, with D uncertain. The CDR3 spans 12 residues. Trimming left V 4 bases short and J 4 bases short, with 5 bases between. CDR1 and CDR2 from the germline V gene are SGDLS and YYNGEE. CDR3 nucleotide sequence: TGTGCCAGCAGCATTCGCACCGGGGAGCTGTTTTTT. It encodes CASSIRTGELFF. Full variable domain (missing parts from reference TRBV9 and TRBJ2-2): DSGVTQTPKHLITATGQRVTLRCSPRSGDLSVYWYQQSLDQGLQFLIQYYNGEERAKGNILERFSAQQFPDLHSELNLSSLELGDSALYFCASSIRTGELFFGEGSRLTVL.

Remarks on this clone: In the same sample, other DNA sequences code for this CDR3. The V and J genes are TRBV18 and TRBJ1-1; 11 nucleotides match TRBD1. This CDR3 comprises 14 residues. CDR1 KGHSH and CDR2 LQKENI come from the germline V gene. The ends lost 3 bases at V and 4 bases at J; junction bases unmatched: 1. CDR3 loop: CASSPGQGGTEAFF. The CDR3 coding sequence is TGTGCCAGCTCACCGGGACAGGGGGGCACTGAAGCTTTCTTT.

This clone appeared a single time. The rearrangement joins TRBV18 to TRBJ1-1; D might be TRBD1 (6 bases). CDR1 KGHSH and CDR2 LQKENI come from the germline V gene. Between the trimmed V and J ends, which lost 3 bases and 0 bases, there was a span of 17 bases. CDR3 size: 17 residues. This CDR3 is CASSPASSRGMNTEAFF. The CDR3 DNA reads TGTGCCAGCTCACCCGCGAGTAGCAGGGGAATGAACACTGAAGCTTTCTTT.

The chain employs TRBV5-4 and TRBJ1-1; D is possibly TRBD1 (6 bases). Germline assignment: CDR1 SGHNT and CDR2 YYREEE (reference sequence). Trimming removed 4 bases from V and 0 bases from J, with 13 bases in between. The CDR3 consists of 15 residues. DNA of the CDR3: TGTGCCAGCAGCCCCAAGGGGGGTTTGAACACTGAAGCTTTCTTT. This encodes CASSPKGGLNTEAFF.

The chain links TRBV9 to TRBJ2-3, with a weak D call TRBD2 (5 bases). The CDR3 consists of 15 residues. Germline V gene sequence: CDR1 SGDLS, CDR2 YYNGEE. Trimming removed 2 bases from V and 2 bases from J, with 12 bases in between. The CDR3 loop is CASSVGSDNTDTQYF. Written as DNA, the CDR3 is TGTGCCAGCAGCGTGGGTAGCGACAACACAGATACGCAGTATTTT. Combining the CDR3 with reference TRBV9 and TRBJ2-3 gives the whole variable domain DSGVTQTPKHLITATGQRVTLRCSPRSGDLSVYWYQQSLDQGLQFLIQYYNGEERAKGNILERFSAQQFPDLHSELNLSSLELGDSALYFCASSVGSDNTDTQYFGPGTRLTVL.

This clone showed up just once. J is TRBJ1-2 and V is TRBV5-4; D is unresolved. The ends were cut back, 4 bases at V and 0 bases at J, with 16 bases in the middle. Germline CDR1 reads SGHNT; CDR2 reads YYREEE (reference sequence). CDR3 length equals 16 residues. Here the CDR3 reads CASSLNSDGANYGYTF. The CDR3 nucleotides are TGTGCCAGCAGCCTAAATTCGGACGGAGCTAACTATGGCTACACCTTC.

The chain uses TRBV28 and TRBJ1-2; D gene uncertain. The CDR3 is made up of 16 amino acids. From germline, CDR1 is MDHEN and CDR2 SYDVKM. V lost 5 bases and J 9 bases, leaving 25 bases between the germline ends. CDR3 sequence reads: CASSPHHVRENRSYTF. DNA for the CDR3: TGTGCCAGCAGTCCGCACCACGTCCGGGAAAATCGGAGCTACACCTTC.

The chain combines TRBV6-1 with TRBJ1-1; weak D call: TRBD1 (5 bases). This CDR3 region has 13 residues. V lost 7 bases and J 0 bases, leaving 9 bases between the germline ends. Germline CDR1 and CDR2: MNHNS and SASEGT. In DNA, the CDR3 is TGTGCCAGCATCCAGGGTCTGAACACTGAAGCTTTCTTT. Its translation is CASIQGLNTEAFF.

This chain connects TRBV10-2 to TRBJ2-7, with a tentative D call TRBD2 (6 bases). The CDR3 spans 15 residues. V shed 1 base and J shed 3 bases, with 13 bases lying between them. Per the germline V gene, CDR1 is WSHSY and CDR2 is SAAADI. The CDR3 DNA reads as TGCGCCAGCAGTGAGTGGTGGCGGGGAGTCTACGAGCAGTACTTC. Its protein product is CASSEWWRGVYEQYF.

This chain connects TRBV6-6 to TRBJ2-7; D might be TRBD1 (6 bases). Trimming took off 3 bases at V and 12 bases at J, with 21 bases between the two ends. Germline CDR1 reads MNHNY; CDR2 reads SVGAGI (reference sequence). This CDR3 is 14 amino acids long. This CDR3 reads CASSYQGPWSTPYF. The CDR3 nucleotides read TGTGCCAGCAGTTATCAGGGGCCTTGGAGTACCCCGTACTTC.

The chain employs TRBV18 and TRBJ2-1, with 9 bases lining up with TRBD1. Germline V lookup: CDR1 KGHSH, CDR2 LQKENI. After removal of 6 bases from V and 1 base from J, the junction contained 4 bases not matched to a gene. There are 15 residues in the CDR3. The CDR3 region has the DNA TGTGCCAGCTCCCTGGACAGGGGTTCCTACAATGAGCAGTTCTTC. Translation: CASSLDRGSYNEQFF. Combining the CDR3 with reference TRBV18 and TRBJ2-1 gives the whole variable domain NAGVMQNPRHLVRRRGQEARLRCSPMKGHSHVYWYRQLPEEGLKFMVYLQKENIIDESGMPKERFSAEFPKEGPSILRIQQVVRGDSAAYFCASSLDRGSYNEQFFGPGTRLTVL.

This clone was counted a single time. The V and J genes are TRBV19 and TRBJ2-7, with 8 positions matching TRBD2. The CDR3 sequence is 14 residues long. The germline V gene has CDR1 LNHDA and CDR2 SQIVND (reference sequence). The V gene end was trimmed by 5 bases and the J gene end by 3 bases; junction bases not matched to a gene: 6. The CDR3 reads CASSPGLDNYEQYF. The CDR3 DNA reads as TGTGCCAGTAGTCCGGGACTAGACAACTACGAGCAGTACTTC.

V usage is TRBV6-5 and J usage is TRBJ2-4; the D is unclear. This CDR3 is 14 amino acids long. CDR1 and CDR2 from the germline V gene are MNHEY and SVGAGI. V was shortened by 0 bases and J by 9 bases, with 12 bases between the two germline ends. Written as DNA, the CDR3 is TGTGCCAGCAGTTACTCGCTGGTCTGGGGCATTCAGTACTTC. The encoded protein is CASSYSLVWGIQYF.

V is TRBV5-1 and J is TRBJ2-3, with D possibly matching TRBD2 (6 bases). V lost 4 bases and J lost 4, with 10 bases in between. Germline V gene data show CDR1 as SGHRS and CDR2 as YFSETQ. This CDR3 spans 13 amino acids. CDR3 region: CASSGRISDTQYF. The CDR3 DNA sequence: TGCGCCAGCAGCGGGAGGATCTCAGATACGCAGTATTTT.

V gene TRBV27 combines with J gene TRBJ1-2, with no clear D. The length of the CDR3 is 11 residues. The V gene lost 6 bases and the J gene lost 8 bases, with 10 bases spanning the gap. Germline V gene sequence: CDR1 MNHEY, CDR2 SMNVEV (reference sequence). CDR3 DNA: TGTGCCAGCAGCCTCTCCCACGGCTACACCTTC. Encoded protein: CASSLSHGYTF.

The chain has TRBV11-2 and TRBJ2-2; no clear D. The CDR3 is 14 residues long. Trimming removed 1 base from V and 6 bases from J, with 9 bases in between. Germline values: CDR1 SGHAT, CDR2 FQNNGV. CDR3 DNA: TGTGCCAGCAGCTTAGCGCCTCTGTCCGGGGAGCTGTTTTTT. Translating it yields CASSLAPLSGELFF.

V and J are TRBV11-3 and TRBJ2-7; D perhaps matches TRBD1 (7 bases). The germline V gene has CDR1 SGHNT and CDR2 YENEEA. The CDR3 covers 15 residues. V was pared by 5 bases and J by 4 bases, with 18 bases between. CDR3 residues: CASSPPVSGGYEQYF. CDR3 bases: TGTGCCAGCAGCCCCCCGGTGTCAGGGGGGTACGAGCAGTACTTC.